These 7 T cell receptor beta chains came from one sample sequenced in a study of T cell responses to AZD1222 COVID-19 vaccine. Data came from immunoSEQ multiplex PCR; TCRdb stores just in-frame clones and leaves some out. The profile shows 120,000 or so clones, more than 80% of them singletons. The input for sequencing was peripheral blood, taken on day 0 of AZD1222 vaccination. The receptors shown here come from an adult in good health.

This clone is a singleton in its sample. The CDR3 coding sequence is TGTGCCAGCAGCTTAGGTTCCCCATGGGCGGCTCAAATCTACAATGAGCAGTTCTTC. It encodes CASSLGSPWAAQIYNEQFF. The V gene is TRBV11-3, the J gene TRBJ2-1; D is ambiguous. Trimming left V 1 base short and J 3 bases short, with 22 bases between. Germline V gene sequence: CDR1 SGHNT, CDR2 YENEEA. CDR3 length: 19 amino acids.

The chain links TRBV6-1 to TRBJ2-7; D is tentatively TRBD1 or TRBD2 (5 bases each). The CDR3 contains 15 residues. Germline loops: CDR1 MNHNS, CDR2 SASEGT. V was pared by 2 bases and J by 7 bases, with 18 bases between. DNA of the CDR3: TGTGCCAGCAGTGAAATCCGGGACGGGCTCGGGGAGCAGTACTTC. Its protein is CASSEIRDGLGEQYF.

The rearrangement links TRBV16 to TRBJ1-5; 7 bases map to TRBD1. With V trimmed by 4 bases and J by 3 bases, 6 bases remained unmatched. This CDR3 contains 15 residues. Germline V gene lookup returns CDR1 KGHSY and CDR2 FQNENV. In nucleotides, the CDR3 is TGTGCCAGCAGCCTTTCGACAGGGTACAATCAGCCCCAGCATTTT. It specifies CASSLSTGYNQPQHF.

The chain recombines TRBV7-9 with TRBJ1-1; tentative D call: TRBD1 (5 bases). V gave up 5 bases and J gave up 4 bases, with 17 bases separating them. Germline values: CDR1 SEHNR, CDR2 FQNEAQ (reference sequence). This CDR3 is built from 15 residues. CDR3 coding DNA: TGTGCCAGCAGCGCTCCCGGGACCCCGGTCACTGAAGCTTTCTTT. Amino acids: CASSAPGTPVTEAFF.

This rearrangement joins TRBV19 to TRBJ2-5; 9 bases map to TRBD2. The length of the CDR3 is 19 residues. Germline loops: CDR1 LNHDA, CDR2 SQIVND (reference sequence). The V and J ends lost 1 base and 5 bases, in that order; junction bases with no gene match: 17. The CDR3 nucleotides read TGTGCCAGTAGTATAGCGCCCATTAGCGGGAGAAGGTTGAAGGAGACCCAGTACTTC. It yields the protein CASSIAPISGRRLKETQYF. The full variable domain, its missing parts supplied by reference TRBV19 and TRBJ2-5, is DGGITQSPKYLFRKEGQNVTLSCEQNLNHDAMYWYRQDPGQGLRLIYYSQIVNDFQKGDIAEGYSVSREKKESFPLTVTSAQKNPTAFYLCASSIAPISGRRLKETQYFGPGTRLLVL.

The chain has TRBV5-4 and TRBJ2-7, with 9 bases that match TRBD2. CDR1 SGHNT and CDR2 YYREEE come from the germline V gene (reference sequence). The trim removed 4 bases at V and 2 bases at J, leaving 7 bases unmatched. The CDR3 sequence is 15 residues long. The CDR3 sequence: CASSGLAGVPYEQYF. The DNA for the CDR3 is TGTGCCAGCAGCGGATTAGCGGGAGTCCCCTACGAGCAGTACTTC.

The table lists this clone with a few counts. This sample also contains other DNA sequences that code for the same CDR3. This chain uses TRBV19 with TRBJ1-1; no clear D. The V end lost 3 bases, the J end lost 0 bases, and 5 bases lay between the germline ends. CDR1 is LNHDA, CDR2 SQIVND, per germline (reference sequence). The CDR3 has 13 amino acids. The CDR3 DNA reads as TGTGCCAGTAGTATTAGCCTGAACACTGAAGCTTTCTTT. Encoded protein: CASSISLNTEAFF.